Following are 21 T cell receptor beta chains from one sample sequenced in a study of OX40 agonist ivuxolimab in advanced cancers. Only in-frame clones appear in the TCRdb table, and some are missing; sequencing was by immunoSEQ multiplex PCR. The sample holds 65,000 to 95,000 clones, more than 75% seen once. The sample consisted of CD4+ or CD8+ T cells sorted from blood, taken in a trial of the OX40 agonist ivuxolimab. These receptor sequences come from an adult with an advanced solid tumor such as melanoma, head and neck, liver or kidney cancer.

V gene TRBV11-2 combines with J gene TRBJ1-1, with D uncertain. Trimming shortened V by 2 bases and J by 1 base, and 5 bases separated the two germline ends. The germline CDR1 and CDR2 sequences are SGHAT and FQNNGV. The CDR3 contains 13 residues. CDR3 nucleotide sequence: TGTGCCAGCAGCTTAAGAGAGAACACTGAAGCTTTCTTT. Protein: CASSLRENTEAFF.

The rearrangement uses TRBV5-4 and TRBJ2-5; 9 bases align to TRBD2. From germline, CDR1 is SGHNT and CDR2 YYREEE (reference sequence). J lost 5 bases, V lost 3 bases, and 11 bases had no gene match. The CDR3 totals 16 residues. The CDR3 sequence is CASSSGVAGAGETQYF. The CDR3 DNA reads TGTGCCAGCAGCTCCGGGGTAGCGGGAGCCGGGGAGACCCAGTACTTC.

The gene calls are TRBV19 and TRBJ1-5, with no clear D. Trimming left V 1 base short and J 4 bases short, with 5 bases between. CDR1 and CDR2 from the germline V gene are LNHDA and SQIVND (reference sequence). The CDR3 has 13 residues. CDR3 nucleotide sequence: TGTGCCAGTAGTATAGGGGGAAATCAGCCCCAGCATTTT. This translates into CASSIGGNQPQHF.

The V call is TRBV18, the J call TRBJ1-1, with 11 bases matching TRBD1. V was pared by 5 bases and J by 5 bases, with 7 bases of the junction left unmatched. Germline V gives CDR1 KGHSH, CDR2 LQKENI. The CDR3 is made up of 15 amino acids. The CDR3 DNA reads TGTGCCAGCTCAGCATCCGGGACAGGGGGAACTGAAGCTTTCTTT. Amino acid sequence: CASSASGTGGTEAFF.

The chain carries TRBV18 and TRBJ1-2; 9 nucleotides line up with TRBD1. The CDR3 covers 19 residues. Trimming cost V 4 bases and J 3 bases; bases outside gene matches: 18. CDR1 and CDR2 (germline): KGHSH, LQKENI. DNA for the CDR3: TGTGCCAGCTCACGAACTGAGTCCCGGGACAGGGACCGCTACTATGGCTACACCTTC. Translated: CASSRTESRDRDRYYGYTF.

This rearrangement joins TRBV28 to TRBJ1-4; TRBD1 aligns across 8 bases. Germline CDR1 and CDR2: MDHEN and SYDVKM. The CDR3 is 15 amino acids. The V and J ends lost 6 bases and 7 bases, in that order; junction bases with no gene match: 10. The CDR3 DNA sequence: TGTGCCAGCAGCGAACCGCAGGGGGCGGGTGAAAAACTGTTTTTT. Translating gives CASSEPQGAGEKLFF.

The chain employs TRBV30 and TRBJ2-3, with TRBD2 matching 7 bases. The CDR3 sequence is 17 residues long. Looked up from germline, CDR1 is GTSNPN and CDR2 is SVGIG (reference sequence). With V trimmed by 3 bases and J by 3 bases, 15 bases remained unmatched. The CDR3 loop is CAWRGGRAQSRTDTQYF. The CDR3 DNA is TGTGCCTGGAGGGGGGGGAGGGCCCAGTCAAGAACAGATACGCAGTATTTT.

The V gene is TRBV11-1, the J gene TRBJ1-2; perhaps TRBD1 as D (5 bases). V lost 5 bases, J lost 5 bases, and 9 bases lay in between. Looked up from germline, CDR1 is SGHAT and CDR2 is FQDESV (reference sequence). This CDR3 is built from 12 residues. CDR3 sequence reads: CASSLGGYGYTF. The CDR3 coding sequence is TGTGCCAGCAGCCTCGGGGGATATGGCTACACCTTC.

CDR3 protein: CASSLGQTMNTEAFF. For the CDR3, the DNA is TGTGCCAGCAGCTTGGGGCAGACTATGAACACTGAAGCTTTCTTT. The chain uses TRBV5-4 and TRBJ1-1; D ambiguous. V shed 0 bases and J shed 0 bases, with 9 bases lying between them. The germline V gene has CDR1 SGHNT and CDR2 YYREEE (reference sequence). The CDR3 sequence is 15 residues long.

This chain joins TRBV5-6 and TRBJ2-5; unclear D gene. There are 13 residues in the CDR3. With 6 bases removed from V and 7 bases from J, the gap between germline ends came to 16 bases. CDR1 and CDR2 from the germline V gene are SGHDT and YYEEEE. The CDR3 protein is CASTPGLEGTQYF. The CDR3, as DNA: TGTGCCAGCACCCCGGGCCTGGAAGGGACCCAGTACTTC.

The chain links TRBV18 to TRBJ1-1; no definite D call. This CDR3 has 13 residues. Germline V gene sequence: CDR1 KGHSH, CDR2 LQKENI. V lost 2 bases to trimming and J lost 3 bases, with 7 bases between them. CDR3 DNA: TGTGCCAGCTCACCAGGGATCTACACTGAAGCTTTCTTT. Translated, it gives CASSPGIYTEAFF.

The chain has TRBV10-3 and TRBJ1-5; D gene unclear. The length of the CDR3 is 14 residues. V was cut by 2 bases and J by 6 bases, with 11 bases left in between. The germline gives CDR1 ENHRY, CDR2 SYGVKD. The CDR3 here is CAISETRVGQPQHF. In DNA, the CDR3 is TGTGCCATCAGTGAGACGAGGGTTGGTCAGCCCCAGCATTTT.

This clone was observed a few times. The V call is TRBV27, the J call TRBJ2-2; TRBD2 might be the D (6 bases). This CDR3 is built from 15 residues. The germline CDR1 and CDR2 sequences are MNHEY and SMNVEV (reference sequence). The V and J ends lost 6 bases and 1 base respectively, with 12 bases between them. The CDR3 loop is CASSPGVGNTGELFF. The CDR3 DNA follows: TGTGCCAGCAGCCCGGGGGTTGGGAACACCGGGGAGCTGTTTTTT.

V is TRBV5-4 and J is TRBJ2-5; 10 bases fit TRBD1. Germline V gene data show CDR1 as SGHNT and CDR2 as YYREEE (reference sequence). V lost 10 bases to trimming and J lost 2 bases; unmatched junction nucleotides: 2. The CDR3 length is 12 residues. The CDR3 DNA sequence: TGTGCCGGGGGACAGGGGCAAGAGACCCAGTACTTC. Its translation is CAGGQGQETQYF.

Regarding this clone: One end of the junction does not line up with germline, which may come from a read error. The chain links TRBV10-1 to TRBJ2-3, with 7 bases identical to TRBD2. The CDR3 is 16 amino acids. Germline values: CDR1 WNHNN, CDR2 SYGVQD (reference sequence). CDR3 sequence: CVSSESSREATDTQYF. DNA for the CDR3: TGCGTCAGCAGTGAGTCATCCCGGGAGGCCACAGATACGCAGTATTTT.

This clone appeared a single time. The chain employs TRBV7-9 and TRBJ2-3; 8 positions agree with TRBD1. Per germline, CDR1 SEHNR and CDR2 FQNEAQ (reference sequence). This CDR3 has 17 amino acids. V dropped 5 bases and J dropped 3; count of bases not matched to a gene: 13. This CDR3 is CASSGRQGFIETDTQYF. CDR3 coding DNA: TGTGCCAGCAGCGGTCGACAGGGGTTCATAGAGACAGATACGCAGTATTTT.

The rearrangement links TRBV4-3 to TRBJ2-1; D ambiguous. Between the trimmed V and J ends, which lost 0 bases and 9 bases, there was a span of 9 bases. From germline, CDR1 is LGHNA and CDR2 YSLEER. The CDR3 runs to 13 residues. CDR3 DNA sequence: TGCGCCAGCAGCCAAGATGGGCCTCGTGAGCAGTTCTTC. It encodes CASSQDGPREQFF.

The chain employs TRBV7-2 and TRBJ1-3; the D is unclear. The CDR3 length is 14 residues. Trimming took 2 bases from V and 0 from J, leaving 5 bases between them. CDR1 SGHTA and CDR2 FQGNSA come from the germline V gene. The CDR3 reads CASSLKGSGNTIYF. The CDR3, as DNA: TGTGCCAGCAGCTTAAAGGGCTCTGGAAACACCATATATTTT.

This CDR3 reads CATSQGLSNYGYTF. CDR3 DNA sequence: TGTGCCACCAGCCAGGGGCTATCTAACTATGGCTACACCTTC. This chain links TRBV15 with TRBJ1-2; D is perhaps TRBD1 (6 bases). Trimming took 5 bases from V and 0 from J, leaving 10 bases between them. The CDR3 length is 14 residues. Germline CDR1 reads LNHNV; CDR2 reads YYDKDF (reference sequence).

This clone is termed medium-sized. The J gene is TRBJ2-5, the V gene TRBV7-3; D ambiguous. Germline CDR1 reads SGHTA; CDR2 reads FQGTGA. V lost 3 bases and J 7 bases, leaving 24 bases between the germline ends. This CDR3 has 17 amino acids. For the CDR3, the DNA is TGTGCCAGCAGCTTGGCCAACTCTCCCTTCTTGTATTGGACCCAGTACTTC. Its protein product is CASSLANSPFLYWTQYF.

The V and J genes are TRBV15 and TRBJ1-2, with D possibly matching TRBD1 (6 bases). CDR3 length: 13 amino acids. V dropped 4 bases and J dropped 8 bases, with 14 bases sitting between them. From germline, CDR1 is LNHNV and CDR2 YYDKDF (reference sequence). CDR3 nucleotides: TGTGCCACCAGCATTCGGACAGCGCAGGGCTACACCTTC. It encodes CATSIRTAQGYTF.